Following are 16 T cell receptor beta chains from one sample sequenced in a study (dated by TCRdb to the mid-2010s). The receptor library was made with RT-PCR. For sequencing, an Illumina MiSeq was employed. TCRdb reprocessing: public reads trimmed at Q25 with fastp, clones called with MiXCR, in-frame beta chains kept. Entries that share a CDR3 protein sequence are merged under the most common genes and DNA. This sample gives about 700,000 distinct CDR3 sequences in total; around 14% of them show up just once. The ten largest clones add up to 3.6% of the sample. Sequenced input: memory CD4+ T cells from blood. These receptors were collected from a female donor in good health, serving as a healthy control.

The chain employs TRBV20-1 and TRBJ2-1; 9 nucleotides line up with TRBD2. Germline trimming cut 0 bases from V and 9 bases from J; bases unmatched to any gene: 9. Per the germline V gene, CDR1 is DFQATT and CDR2 is SNEGSKA (reference sequence). This CDR3 has 15 amino acids. The CDR3 reads CSAREFSGSIGEQFF. CDR3 in DNA: TGCAGTGCTAGAGAATTTAGCGGGAGTATCGGTGAGCAGTTCTTC.

This rearrangement joins TRBV20-1 to TRBJ1-3, with a weak D call TRBD1 (6 bases). This CDR3 region has 16 residues. Germline V lookup: CDR1 DFQATT, CDR2 SNEGSKA (reference sequence). V lost 5 bases and J 0 bases, leaving 17 bases between the germline ends. The CDR3 here is CSADDRGQYSGNTIYF. In nucleotides, the CDR3 is TGCAGTGCTGACGATCGGGGACAATACTCTGGAAACACCATATATTTT.

The rearrangement links TRBV7-3 to TRBJ2-3; TRBD1 agrees at 7 bases. The V gene end was trimmed by 4 bases and the J gene end by 4 bases; junction bases not matched to a gene: 8. This CDR3 contains 15 residues. Germline-derived CDR1 and CDR2 are SGHTA and FQGTGA. CDR3 sequence (DNA): TGTGCCAGCAGCTCCCTCCTCGGACAGGCAGATACGCAGTATTTT. Its protein is CASSSLLGQADTQYF.

This chain's CDR3 is CSASRSTDTQYF. The DNA for the CDR3 is TGCAGTGCTAGCCGGAGCACAGATACGCAGTATTTT. J is TRBJ2-3 and V is TRBV20-1, with D unresolved. V was pared by 3 bases and J by 0 bases, with 4 bases between. Germline V gene sequence: CDR1 DFQATT, CDR2 SNEGSKA (reference sequence). This CDR3 comprises 12 residues.

This rearrangement joins TRBV9 to TRBJ2-7; D gene ambiguous. The V gene's germline CDR1 is SGDLS and CDR2 YYNGEE. The ends were cut back, 0 bases at V and 3 bases at J, with 10 bases in the middle. The CDR3 runs to 14 residues. The CDR3 region has the DNA TGTGCCAGCAGCGTAGATCTGCTGAACTACGAGCAGTACTTC. Its translation is CASSVDLLNYEQYF.

This clonotype was observed a handful of times. For the CDR3, the DNA is TGCAGTGCTAGTAATCCAGGGAGGGTCGACACCATATATTTT. It codes for CSASNPGRVDTIYF. This rearrangement joins TRBV20-1 to TRBJ1-3; D possibly corresponds to TRBD1 (5 bases). Per germline, CDR1 DFQATT and CDR2 SNEGSKA (reference sequence). The ends were cut back, 3 bases at V and 8 bases at J, with 17 bases in the middle. This CDR3 region has 14 residues.

This clonotype was counted once. This chain connects TRBV30 to TRBJ1-6; D perhaps matches TRBD1 (6 bases). The V gene's germline CDR1 is GTSNPN and CDR2 SVGIG (reference sequence). The CDR3 covers 13 residues. V was clipped by 4 bases and J by 7 bases, with 11 bases between them. The CDR3 protein is CAWTGTRNSPLHF. The DNA for the CDR3 is TGTGCCTGGACCGGGACAAGAAATTCACCCCTCCACTTT. Full variable domain (remainder filled in from reference TRBV30 and TRBJ1-6): SQTIHQWPATLVQPVGSPLSLECTVEGTSNPNLYWYRQAAGRGLQLLFYSVGIGQISSEVPQNLSASRPQDRQFILSSKKLLLSDSGFYLCAWTGTRNSPLHFGNGTRLTVT.

This clonotype appeared a few times. J is TRBJ2-2 and V is TRBV7-9; TRBD2 matches at 10 bases. V was pared by 4 bases and J by 1 base, with 3 bases of the junction left unmatched. The CDR3 extends over 16 amino acids. Germline CDR1 SEHNR, CDR2 FQNEAQ (reference sequence). CDR3 nucleotides: TGTGCCAGCAGCTCCCGGACTAGCGGGAACACCGGGGAGCTGTTTTTT. Its protein is CASSSRTSGNTGELFF.

This clonotype was seen at least ten times. The chain uses TRBV20-1 and TRBJ2-7; 8 positions match TRBD2. In germline, CDR1 is DFQATT, CDR2 SNEGSKA (reference sequence). V was pared by 1 base and J by 2 bases, with 4 bases of the junction left unmatched. CDR3 length: 14 residues. The CDR3 coding sequence is TGCAGTGCTAGAGGACTAGCGAAGACCTACGAGCAGTACTTC. Protein sequence: CSARGLAKTYEQYF.

This clonotype occurred many times. This rearrangement joins TRBV3-1 to TRBJ2-7; D is ambiguous. Germline V lookup: CDR1 LGHDT, CDR2 YNNKEL (reference sequence). The V end was cut by 0 bases, the J end by 5 bases, with 5 bases between. The CDR3 is 12 amino acids. CDR3 nucleotide sequence: TGTGCCAGCAGCCAAGATAAGGACGAGCAGTACTTC. Its translation is CASSQDKDEQYF.

Many counts were recorded for this clonotype. V and J are TRBV6-5 and TRBJ2-5; 8 bases align to TRBD1. The germline gives CDR1 MNHEY, CDR2 SVGAGI. The CDR3 is 15 amino acids. Germline trimming cut 5 bases from V and 4 bases from J; bases unmatched to any gene: 9. In DNA, the CDR3 is TGTGCCAGCAGTGGCCGGGACAGGAGGTCAGAGACCCAGTACTTC. Translating gives CASSGRDRRSETQYF.

CDR3 coding DNA: TGTGCCTGGAGTGTACGGGGAGAGCAGTACTTC. It yields the protein CAWSVRGEQYF. V is TRBV30 and J is TRBJ2-7; a weak D match, TRBD2 (5 bases). The CDR3 length is 11 residues. Trimming took off 0 bases at V and 7 bases at J, with 7 bases between the two ends. CDR1 and CDR2 (germline): GTSNPN, SVGIG (reference sequence). The complete variable domain, with remaining parts taken from reference TRBV30 and TRBJ2-7, reads SQTIHQWPATLVQPVGSPLSLECTVEGTSNPNLYWYRQAAGRGLQLLFYSVGIGQISSEVPQNLSASRPQDRQFILSSKKLLLSDSGFYLCAWSVRGEQYFGPGTRLTVT.

This chain joins TRBV11-2 and TRBJ2-7, with TRBD2 matching over 10 bases. V dropped 1 base and J dropped 0; count of bases not matched to a gene: 12. Germline V gene data show CDR1 as SGHAT and CDR2 as FQNNGV. The CDR3 totals 19 residues. The CDR3 DNA reads TGTGCCAGCAGCTTAGTCCGGGCTAGCGGGAGCCCAATCTCCTACGAGCAGTACTTC. Translation: CASSLVRASGSPISYEQYF. Variable domain in full (rest from reference TRBV11-2 and TRBJ2-7): EAGVAQSPRYKIIEKRQSVAFWCNPISGHATLYWYQQILGQGPKLLIQFQNNGVVDDSQLPKDRFSAERLKGVDSTLKIQPAKLEDSAVYLCASSLVRASGSPISYEQYFGPGTRLTVT.

V usage is TRBV18 and J usage is TRBJ1-4; 7 bases are a match to TRBD1. The ends lost 0 bases at V and 3 bases at J; junction bases unmatched: 4. In germline, CDR1 is KGHSH, CDR2 LQKENI. This CDR3 has 16 residues. Written as DNA, the CDR3 is TGTGCCAGCTCACCACCGAATACAGGGGCTAATGAAAAACTGTTTTTT. Its protein product is CASSPPNTGANEKLFF.

The gene calls are TRBV5-4 and TRBJ2-7; D perhaps matches TRBD2 (6 bases). V was trimmed by 1 base and J by 3 bases, leaving 11 bases between them. Looked up from germline, CDR1 is SGHNT and CDR2 is YYREEE (reference sequence). CDR3 size: 14 residues. In DNA form, the CDR3 reads TGTGCCAGCAGCTTGAGGGACTCGTACTACGAGCAGTACTTC. Protein sequence: CASSLRDSYYEQYF.

A remark on this clonotype: This may arise from a read error, as a much more abundant clone is one base away. No conserved phenylalanine or tryptophan ends this CDR3, so it is likely a read error. This rearrangement joins TRBV9 to TRBJ2-3; TRBD2 matches at 8 bases. The junction had 5 bases not matched to a gene; V was cut back by 1 base and J by 4 bases. This CDR3 is built from 15 residues. Germline V CDR1 and CDR2: SGDLS, YYNGEE. In DNA, the CDR3 is TGTGCCAGCAGCGTACGCGGGGGGTCCGCAGATACGCAGTATTTA. Its protein product is CASSVRGGSADTQYL.